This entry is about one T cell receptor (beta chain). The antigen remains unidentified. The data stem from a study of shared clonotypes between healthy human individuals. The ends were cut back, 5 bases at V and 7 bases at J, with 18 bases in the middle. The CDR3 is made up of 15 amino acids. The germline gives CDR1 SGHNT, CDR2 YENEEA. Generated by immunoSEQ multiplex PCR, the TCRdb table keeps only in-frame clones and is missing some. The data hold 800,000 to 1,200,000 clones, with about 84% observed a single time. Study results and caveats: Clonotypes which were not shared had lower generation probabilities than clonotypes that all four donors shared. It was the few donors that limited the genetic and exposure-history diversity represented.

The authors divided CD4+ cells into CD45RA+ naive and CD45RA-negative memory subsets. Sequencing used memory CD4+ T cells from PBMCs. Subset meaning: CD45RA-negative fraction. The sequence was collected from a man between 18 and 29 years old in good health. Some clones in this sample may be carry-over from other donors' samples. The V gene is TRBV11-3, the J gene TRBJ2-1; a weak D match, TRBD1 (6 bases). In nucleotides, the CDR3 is TGTGCCAGCAGCCCAGGGCAGGGGAATCGGAATGAGCAGTTCTTC. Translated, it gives CASSPGQGNRNEQFF.